This T cell receptor beta chain emerged from a study of blood T cells in healthy people across ages (dated by TCRdb to about 2015). About the investigation overall: In model experiments, template switching captured roughly one uniquely barcoded TCR beta cDNA molecule for every two T cells. To avoid experimental bias, donors of different ages were distributed randomly across sequencing lanes. Using the same blood draw, the study looked at two additional independent replicas of 1 million unique cDNA reads for two donors, one aged 18 to 30 and the other aged 80 or older. Using deep sequencing normalized with unique cDNA molecular identifiers, the study measured how TCR beta repertoire diversity changes with age. Donors were grouped into four age groups: young (average approximately 16 years), middle-aged (around 39), aged (roughly 62) and long-lived (82). Points the paper makes about the study in general: The long-lived group showed more naive CD4+ T cells, fewer expanded clones and increased TCR diversity than the aged group, suggesting age selection. Estimates of total diversity based on one million sequenced T cells were considered lower bounds and underestimates. Conclusive comparison of naive and antigen-experienced compartments was prevented by the profiling of bulk unsorted PBMCs. Because the CMV infection status of the donors was unknown, age-related changes in expanded clonotypes may potentially have been confounded. The percentage of naive T cells measured by flow cytometry correlated strongly with observed TCR beta diversity. Observed TCR beta diversity per million T cells fell roughly linearly with age, and a significant reduction was already apparent by age around 44.

The 39 donors, aged roughly 6 to 95 years, were systemically healthy Caucasian individuals from Russia. About 10 milliliters of peripheral blood were collected from each donor into EDTA-treated Vacutainer tubes. Ficoll-Paque density-gradient centrifugation was used to isolate PBMCs, with at least 6.5 million per sample. Total RNA was extracted from PBMCs with Trizol reagent, with at least 5 micrograms obtained per sample. The percentages of naive CD45RAhigh/CD27high T cells were determined by flow cytometry on a PBMC aliquot from every donor. This clonotype showed up just once. It has no known antigen specificity. Base qualities are missing; no much larger clone stands one base away. One read yields weak evidence. Library generation was performed with 5' RACE. Sequenced on an Illumina HiSeq 2500. A second roughly 7 to 11 cycle PCR used a sample-barcoded 5' primer and a J-beta primer mix. Each TCR beta cDNA molecule received a unique molecular identifier from a template-switch 5' adaptor carrying 12 random nucleotides. At least 2.5 million CDR3-containing paired-end reads were obtained from each sample. First-strand cDNA was synthesized from all RNA with the Mint cDNA synthesis kit, primed by a TRBC-specific oligonucleotide. All cDNA was treated with uracil-DNA glycosylase and then went through a first 18-cycle PCR with the universal primers M1SS and BC2_uni_R. Turning to the authors' computational methods: For normalization, 1 million high-quality reads, each with a distinct molecular identifier, were randomly selected from each sample. Instead of being binned into consensus sequences, reads that shared molecular identifiers were thrown out. MiTCR, run with a Q25 quality threshold and the strictest error-elimination algorithm, handled CDR3 identification, clonotype clustering and error correction. A nonparametric unseen species model with Euler transformation was used to estimate lower-bound total TCR beta diversity. Starting from the raw public reads, TCRdb applied fastp trimming at Q25, assembled clones with MiXCR and retained in-frame beta chains. Each record represents a unique CDR3 protein, reported with the most common genes and DNA among its rows. The authors' filters were not applied to this entry. This sample comprises about 640,000 distinct CDR3 sequences, 40% to 45% of them detected only once. In total, the top ten clones hold 25% to 30% of the sample.

The germline V end is reduced by 8 bases and the J end by 8 bases; junction bases left unmatched: 13. The CDR3 runs 15 amino acids, cysteine and phenylalanine included. CDR3 DNA only is kept here, 45 bases in frame from base 1. The germline V gene specifies ENHRY as CDR1 and SYGVKD as CDR2. The chain couples TRBV10-3 to TRBJ2-1; 9 central nucleotides agree with TRBD1. The source of this sequence is a man at least 80 years old in good health. Sequenced: blood. The DNA sequence follows: TGTGCCATCTCTATCGGGACAGGGCCTAAGGATGAGCAGTTCTTC. Translated, it gives CAISIGTGPKDEQFF.